This passage covers 4 T cell receptor beta chains from one sample sequenced in a study of CD8+CD57+ T cells in acquired aplastic anemia. Previously, flow cytometry had revealed CD8+CD57+ cell expansion in the patients chosen for sequencing. Profiling of TCR beta VDJ combinations and CDR3 sequences used genomic DNA as template. One entry per CDR3 protein, called by TCRdb with MiXCR from the reads. The table includes about 250,000 distinct CDR3 sequences, roughly half detected once. Sequencing used sorted CD4+, CD8+, or CD8+CD57+ T cells (not recorded which) from PBMCs. The source of these receptors is a human donor with aplastic anemia.

This clonotype was recorded many times. The gene calls are TRBV2 and TRBJ1-1, with D maybe TRBD1 (5 bases). The ends were cut back, 8 bases at V and 10 bases at J, with 11 bases in the middle. Germline CDR1 reads SNHLY; CDR2 reads FYNNEI. The CDR3 length is 10 residues. The CDR3 protein is CASAGRGAFF. The CDR3 coding sequence is TGTGCCAGCGCTGGAAGGGGAGCTTTCTTT.

The chain is built from TRBV29-1 and TRBJ2-3, with 13 nucleotides matching TRBD2. Germline V gene data show CDR1 as SQVTM and CDR2 as ANQGSEA. The CDR3 is made up of 15 amino acids. J was trimmed by 3 bases and V by 6 bases; bases with no gene match: 6. The CDR3 reads CSVMGTSGTTDTQYF. The DNA for the CDR3 is TGCAGCGTGATGGGGACTAGCGGGACTACAGATACGCAGTATTTT.

Comments on this clonotype: It may be a read error: a sequence one base away is much more abundant. The rearrangement uses TRBV5-1 and TRBJ1-1; TRBD1 might be the D (6 bases). The CDR3 contains 14 residues. The germline gives CDR1 SGHRS, CDR2 YFSETQ. V was shortened by 2 bases and J by 6 bases, with 14 bases between the two germline ends. CDR3 nucleotide sequence: TGCGCCAGCAGCTTAAGGGGGGTACAATCTGAAGCTTTCTTT. Translated, it gives CASSLRGVQSEAFF.

This chain joins TRBV6-5 and TRBJ1-3; weak D call: TRBD1 (6 bases). CDR3 size: 13 residues. V dropped 6 bases and J dropped 4 bases, with 10 bases sitting between them. Germline CDR1 MNHEY, CDR2 SVGAGI. The CDR3 spells CASSRGRGNTIYF. CDR3 DNA sequence: TGTGCCAGCAGCCGGGGGCGCGGAAACACCATATATTTT.